The rows below give T cell receptor beta chains drawn from one sample of a study of immune evolution from preneoplasia to lung adenocarcinoma. Measured with immunoSEQ multiplex PCR; TCRdb has only the in-frame clones, and not every one. Seen here are some 2,400 clones, around 79% observed once, and the top ten hold around 15%. The sample comprised FFPE adjacent normal lung tissue. Receptor source: a person aged 70 to 79 with lung adenocarcinoma. The CDR3 runs from the conserved cysteine through the conserved F or W. D genes are given only for firm matches. Expanded clones are given a class, and other clones once, few, many or no size at all.

len	d_gene	v_gene	abundance	j_gene	CDR3aa
13	NA	TRBV9	NA	TRBJ2-2	CASSVDLTGELFF
16	TRBD1	TRBV5-1	NA	TRBJ2-7	CASSLNPGQGAGEQYF
17	TRBD1	TRBV5-1	NA	TRBJ1-2	CASSPAEGQGARSGYTF
15	TRBD1	TRBV11-2	few	TRBJ2-7	CASSAGTGRTYEQYF
17	TRBD1	TRBV28	NA	TRBJ1-2	CASSLDTGTGGGYGYTF
12	NA	TRBV29-1	NA	TRBJ1-2	CSVTRDAYGYTF
16	TRBD1	TRBV28	few	TRBJ2-2	CASSKGGQGLPGELFF
21	TRBD2	TRBV5-1	NA	TRBJ2-1	CASSLWQTDYRLAGSDNEQFF
16	NA	TRBV5-4	NA	TRBJ2-4	CASSHRDTLAKNIQYF
15	NA	TRBV9	NA	TRBJ1-2	CASSPYLDTRSRDTF
15	NA	TRBV29-1	NA	TRBJ2-4	CSVEERGTEGDIQYF
14	NA	TRBV19	few	TRBJ1-5	CASNDPRVNQPQHF
17	NA	TRBV4-1	once	TRBJ2-3	CASSQDGAGTARDTQYF
14	TRBD2	TRBV6-5	once	NA	CASSQSEGGHEQYF
14	NA	TRBV30	NA	TRBJ1-1	CAWSVLRLDGEAFF
10	NA	TRBV29-1	large	TRBJ1-1	CSVDNTEAFF
12	NA	TRBV19	NA	TRBJ2-7	CASSGKPGEQYF
17	TRBD2	TRBV19	NA	TRBJ2-1	CASSSEGLAGVINEQFF
14	TRBD1	TRBV10-2	NA	TRBJ1-1	CASSLGQATTEAFF
15	NA	TRBV5-4	NA	TRBJ1-2	CASSPGGVQSDGYTF
14	TRBD2	TRBV6-1	few	TRBJ2-7	CASVRRGGTYEQYF
15	NA	TRBV6-6	NA	TRBJ1-1	CASSLSQASNTEAFF
15	TRBD1	TRBV23-1	NA	TRBJ1-5	CASSLRDRGNQPQHF
15	TRBD2	TRBV5-6	NA	TRBJ2-4	CASSLRSRGGNIQYF
14	TRBD1	TRBV5-1	NA	TRBJ2-1	CASSTGQEYNEQFF
14	NA	TRBV29-1	NA	TRBJ1-4	CSVAVTGFNEKLFF
14	TRBD2	TRBV11-2	NA	TRBJ2-3	CATFAGDFTDTQYF